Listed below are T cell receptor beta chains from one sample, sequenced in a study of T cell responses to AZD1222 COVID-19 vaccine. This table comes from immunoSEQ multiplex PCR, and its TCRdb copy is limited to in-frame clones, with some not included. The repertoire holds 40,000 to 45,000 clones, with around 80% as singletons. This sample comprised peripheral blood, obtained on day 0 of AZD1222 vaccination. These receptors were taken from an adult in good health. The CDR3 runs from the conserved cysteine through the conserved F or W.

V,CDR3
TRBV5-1,CARNWGAAGSPLHF
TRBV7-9,CASYRQGNTEAFF
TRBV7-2,CASSLAGLGMMFYGYTF
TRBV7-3,CASRAVQGTLEQYF
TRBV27,CASSLRGWTEAFF
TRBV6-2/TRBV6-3,CASSYSRVTNTEAFF
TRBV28,CASNLQGVGTEAFF
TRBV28,CASSFSLDSFRADGYTF
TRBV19,CASKGGGLAISNQPQHF
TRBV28,CASSGLAGAETQYF
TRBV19,CASSTHRDSSPLHF
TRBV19,CASRDKTGGQPQHF
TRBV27,CASSPGMGQGGYNEQFF
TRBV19,CASSMIVGTEAFF
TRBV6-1,CASSEPPLHGNQPQHF
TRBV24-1,CATQGNYGYTF
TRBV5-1,CASSPRTGVETQYF
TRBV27,CASSSTDGTTWETQYF
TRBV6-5,CASSTQDGYYEQYF
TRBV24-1,CATPSHREKETQYF
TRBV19,CASRQGVASGDTDTQYF
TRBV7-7,CASSPRQGLTSGELFF
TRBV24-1,CATGAGSYEQYF
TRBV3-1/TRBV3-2,CASSQDWRVGYYGYTF